This T cell receptor beta chain appears in the sequencing data of a study of cytomegalovirus exposure and HLA in healthy donors. With 60 Vbeta and 13 Jbeta primers, the PCR was carried out. In the study's own analysis: Unique TCR beta chains totaled some 80 million in a later count, with roughly 10 million of them shared. Here immunoSEQ multiplex PCR was the method, and the copy in TCRdb shows in-frame clones only, minus some. V and J calls and clone size are given by that table; D and trimming were obtained from the DNA. The sample data list 130,000 to 150,000 clones. Comments on this clone: Its antigen is still unknown.

J gave up 1 base and V 4 bases, and 5 bases lay outside the gene matches. The germline V gene has CDR1 MGHRA and CDR2 YSYEKL. The CDR3 consists of 17 residues. Broader study findings: As immune exposure information, only CMV serostatus was available. An assumption of roughly uniform sequencing depth across donors underlay the presence/absence analyses.

The chain links TRBV4-1 to TRBJ2-5; TRBD2 agrees at 14 bases. The sequence was obtained from a man in his forties in good health and CMV-seronegative. The sample was PBMCs. Written as DNA, the CDR3 is TGCGCCAGCAGCCCGGGACTAGCGGGGGTTCTCCAAGAGACCCAGTACTTC. This translates into CASSPGLAGVLQETQYF.